The TCR beta chain under discussion was sequenced for a study of shared clonotypes between healthy human individuals. Turning to the study itself: Aged between 18 and 49, the donors were two women and a few men. Per donor, CD8 memory used one plate, CD8 naive used two, CD4 memory used three and CD4 naive used three.

Trimming at V came to 4 bases and at J to 3 bases, leaving 3 bases not matched to a gene. In germline, CDR1 is LNHDA, CDR2 SQIVND (reference sequence). There are 14 residues in the CDR3. For sorted subsets, 150 to 250 ng DNA per replicate equaled around 28,000 T cell genomes. The table came from immunoSEQ multiplex PCR; TCRdb's copy has only in-frame clones and leaves some out. The sample lists about 2.1 million clones; 93% were seen once. CD45RO-negative CD8 cells positively selected for CCR7 made up the naive population, which excluded terminally differentiated effector memory CD45RA+ cells. The genes are TRBV19 and TRBJ1-1, with 9 bases aligning to TRBD1. Sample: naive CD8+ T cells from PBMCs. The source is a man aged 18 to 30 in good health. Some clones in this sample may be carry-over from other donors' samples. The CDR3 spells CASSNRGRDTEAFF. The CDR3 DNA follows: TGTGCCAGTAGTAACAGGGGGCGGGACACTGAAGCTTTCTTT.